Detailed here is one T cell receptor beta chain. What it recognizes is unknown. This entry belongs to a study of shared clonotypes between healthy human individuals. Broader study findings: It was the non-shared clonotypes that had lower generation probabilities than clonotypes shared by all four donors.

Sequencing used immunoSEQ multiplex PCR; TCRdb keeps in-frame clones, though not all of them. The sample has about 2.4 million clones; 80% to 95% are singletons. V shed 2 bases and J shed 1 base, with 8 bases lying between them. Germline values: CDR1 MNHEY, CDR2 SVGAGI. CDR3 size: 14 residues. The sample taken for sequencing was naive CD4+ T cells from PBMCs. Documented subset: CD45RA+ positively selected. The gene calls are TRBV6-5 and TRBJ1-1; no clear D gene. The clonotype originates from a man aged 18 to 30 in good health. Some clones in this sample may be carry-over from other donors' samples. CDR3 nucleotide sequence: TGTGCCAGCAGTTACATGAGACAGAACACTGAAGCTTTCTTT. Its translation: CASSYMRQNTEAFF.